The 5 T cell receptor beta chains below were found in one sample sequenced in a study of blood T cell repertoires in COVID-19. Assay: immunoSEQ multiplex PCR; the TCRdb copy retains only in-frame clones and omits some. The profile shows roughly 250,000 clones, over 80% of them singletons. Input material: peripheral blood. The origin of the receptors is a human donor in a cohort sampled during active COVID-19.

This chain joins TRBV7-6 and TRBJ2-1, with TRBD2 matching over 10 bases. Germline loops: CDR1 SGHVS, CDR2 FNYEAQ. Germline trimming cut 1 base from V and 6 bases from J; bases unmatched to any gene: 6. The CDR3 contains 16 residues. The CDR3 sequence: CASSLDPSGGVNEQFF. The CDR3 region has the DNA TGTGCCAGCAGCTTAGACCCTAGCGGGGGAGTCAATGAGCAGTTCTTC.

DNA for the CDR3: TGCAGCGTCGGGAACGTCGAGCAGTACTTC. It yields the protein CSVGNVEQYF. The chain recombines TRBV29-1 with TRBJ2-7, with D tentatively TRBD2 (5 bases). Germline CDR1 and CDR2: SQVTM and ANQGSEA. This CDR3 region has 10 residues. V was shortened by 6 bases and J by 6 bases, with 9 bases between the two germline ends.

V and J are TRBV7-9 and TRBJ2-3, with D perhaps matching TRBD2 (6 bases). Trimming stripped 5 bases from V and 4 bases from J, with 22 bases between. The CDR3 is made up of 17 amino acids. In germline, CDR1 is SEHNR, CDR2 FQNEAQ (reference sequence). In DNA, the CDR3 is TGTGCCAGCAGCCCCGTACTTCTGGGACTGGGGGCAGATACGCAGTATTTT. Amino acids: CASSPVLLGLGADTQYF.

This sequence joins TRBV10-3 and TRBJ2-5; 8 bases agree with TRBD1. The CDR3 covers 14 residues. Germline CDR1 ENHRY, CDR2 SYGVKD. V dropped 5 bases and J dropped 6; count of bases not matched to a gene: 8. Here the CDR3 reads CAISPGQEEKTQYF. CDR3 sequence (DNA): TGTGCCATCAGTCCGGGACAGGAGGAAAAGACCCAGTACTTC.

The V and J genes are TRBV20-1 and TRBJ2-5, with 11 nucleotides matching TRBD2. There are 17 residues in the CDR3. After removal of 3 bases from V and 3 bases from J, the junction contained 12 bases not matched to a gene. Germline V lookup: CDR1 DFQATT, CDR2 SNEGSKA (reference sequence). For the CDR3, the DNA is TGCAGTGCTAGTTATGGAACTAGCGGGGGCCTTGAAGAGACCCAGTACTTC. Amino acids: CSASYGTSGGLEETQYF.